The source of this T cell receptor beta chain is a study of T-cell memory formation after mild COVID-19. For the study at large: Each donor largely had its own TCR clusters.

The germline gives CDR1 DFQATT, CDR2 SNEGSKA (reference sequence). V lost 5 bases to trimming and J lost 6 bases; unmatched junction nucleotides: 4. The CDR3 totals 14 residues. TCRdb ran MiXCR on the 5' RACE reads and lists one entry per CDR3 protein. The table has 150,000 to 200,000 distinct CDR3 sequences, around 16% seen once; the top ten hold approximately 2.1%. This TCR was recovered from an adult woman who had mild COVID-19 (a few samples of this study predate the infection). Cell type and time point are not known. The gene calls are TRBV20-1 and TRBJ2-2, with 12 bases matching TRBD1. The material sequenced was PBMCs or a T cell subset sorted from them (not recorded which). The CDR3, as DNA: TGCAGTGCTCTCCGGGACAGGGGGCCCGGGGAGCTGTTTTTT. Protein product: CSALRDRGPGELFF.